A single TCR beta chain is shown here with its context. The antigen is not known. This record belongs to a study of T cells in Graves' hyperthyroidism and ophthalmopathy. Points from the study as a whole: The authors' 13 V-J model separated ophthalmopathy from stable hyperthyroidism. Blood samples included most of the expanded thyroid clonotypes exceeding 0.001.

The CDR3 covers 15 residues. Germline CDR1 and CDR2: LNHDA and SQIVND (reference sequence). V shed 6 bases, J shed 9 bases, and the junction held 10 bases outside the gene matches. Graves' hyperthyroidism without ophthalmopathy progression within 18 months was termed stable. Thyroid ultrasound and orbital computed tomography, with clinical symptoms and serum thyroxine and TRAb, informed diagnoses. Regions amplified from RNA transcripts were the TCR beta CDR3 regions. Initially, a first-round RT-PCR of the TCR CDR3 employed the HTBI primer set. TCRdb processed the multiplex PCR reads anew with MiXCR; each CDR3 protein has one entry. The sample contains around 340,000 distinct CDR3 sequences, roughly 17% of which appear only once.

V is TRBV19 and J is TRBJ1-6; 8 bases match TRBD1. Specimen: blood. The TCR was taken from a man aged 25 to 40 with Graves' hyperthyroidism. CDR3 loop: CASSNQGATGSPLHF. CDR3 DNA sequence: TGTGCCAGTAGCAACCAGGGGGCCACAGGTTCACCCCTCCACTTT.